The text below deals with one T cell receptor beta chain. Its target is not known. These data originate in a study of a mutant IDH1 vaccine in newly diagnosed glioma. Turning to the study itself: Beforehand, treatment had been radiotherapy, temozolomide, or both; the majority received both.

Some clones are missing from TCRdb's copy, which holds only in-frame ones; the method was immunoSEQ multiplex PCR. The repertoire holds about 48,000 clones, with more than 65% as singletons. Time point specified: week 35, safety follow-up. Vaccination comprised doses that each held 300 ug of mutant IDH1 20-mer peptide, plus topical imiquimod. Donors harbored newly found WHO grade 3 or 4 IDH1-mutant, ATRX-lost astrocytomas. Study-wide points: Among top peripheral T cell clonotypes, changes seemed unrelated to pseudoprogression.

Germline V gene data show CDR1 as SGHVS and CDR2 as FNYEAQ. The CDR3 has 16 amino acids. V lost 5 bases to trimming and J lost 0 bases, with 11 bases between them. The chain recombines TRBV7-6 with TRBJ2-6, with D maybe TRBD2 (6 bases). This TCR was sampled from a man aged 40-50 years with glioma. Specimen: PBMCs, collected from a glioma patient whose treatment included an IDH1 peptide vaccine. For the CDR3, the DNA is TGTGCCAGCAGCCCCCGGGGGAGCTCTGGGGCCAACGTCCTGACTTTC. Protein: CASSPRGSSGANVLTF. Looking up the rest from reference TRBV7-6 and TRBJ2-6 gives the full variable domain: GAGVSQSPRYKVTKRGQDVALRCDPISGHVSLYWYRQALGQGPEFLTYFNYEAQQDKSGLPNDRFSAERPEGSISTLTIQRTEQRDSAMYRCASSPRGSSGANVLTFGAGSRLTVL.